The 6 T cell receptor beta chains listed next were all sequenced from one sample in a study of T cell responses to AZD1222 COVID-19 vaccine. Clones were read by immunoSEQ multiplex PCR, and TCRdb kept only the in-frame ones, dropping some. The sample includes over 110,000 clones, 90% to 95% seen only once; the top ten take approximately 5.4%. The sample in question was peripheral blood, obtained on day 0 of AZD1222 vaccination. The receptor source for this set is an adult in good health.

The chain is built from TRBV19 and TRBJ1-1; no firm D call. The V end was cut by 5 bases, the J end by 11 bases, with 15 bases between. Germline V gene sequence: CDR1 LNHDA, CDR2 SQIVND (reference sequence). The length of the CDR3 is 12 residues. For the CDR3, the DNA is TGTGCCAGTAGTGTCAAAGGAGGGCGGGCTTTCTTT. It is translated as CASSVKGGRAFF. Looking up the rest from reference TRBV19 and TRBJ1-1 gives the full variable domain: DGGITQSPKYLFRKEGQNVTLSCEQNLNHDAMYWYRQDPGQGLRLIYYSQIVNDFQKGDIAEGYSVSREKKESFPLTVTSAQKNPTAFYLCASSVKGGRAFFGQGTRLTVV.

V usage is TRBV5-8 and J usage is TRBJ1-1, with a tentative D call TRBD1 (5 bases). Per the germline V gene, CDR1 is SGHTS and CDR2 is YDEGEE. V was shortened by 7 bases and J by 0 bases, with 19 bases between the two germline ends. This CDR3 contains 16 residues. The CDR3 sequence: CASPLAATEMNTEAFF. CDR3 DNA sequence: TGTGCCAGCCCCCTAGCGGCGACAGAGATGAACACTGAAGCTTTCTTT.

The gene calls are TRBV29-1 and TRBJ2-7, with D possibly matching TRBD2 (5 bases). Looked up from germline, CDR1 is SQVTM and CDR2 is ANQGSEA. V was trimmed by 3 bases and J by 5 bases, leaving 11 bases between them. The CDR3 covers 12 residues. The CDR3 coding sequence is TGCAGCGTTGATAAGGGAGCAAACGAGCAGTACTTC. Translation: CSVDKGANEQYF.

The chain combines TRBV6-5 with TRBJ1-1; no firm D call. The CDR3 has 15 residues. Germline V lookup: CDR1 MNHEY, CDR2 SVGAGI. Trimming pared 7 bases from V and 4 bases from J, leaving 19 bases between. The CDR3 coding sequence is TGTGCCAGCATCGCCCGTTTGGGCTTAGGCACTGAAGCTTTCTTT. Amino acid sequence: CASIARLGLGTEAFF.

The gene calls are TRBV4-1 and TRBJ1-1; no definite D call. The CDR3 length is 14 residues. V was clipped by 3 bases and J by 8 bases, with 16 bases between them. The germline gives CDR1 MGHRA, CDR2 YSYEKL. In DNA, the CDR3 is TGCGCCAGCAGCCATAAATCTGGCGGGGTAGAAGCTTTCTTT. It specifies CASSHKSGGVEAFF.

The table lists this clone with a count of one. This chain's CDR3 is CASSFSVITGELFF. CDR3 sequence (DNA): TGTGCCAGCAGCTTTTCAGTGATCACCGGGGAGCTGTTTTTT. The chain employs TRBV7-2 and TRBJ2-2; no clear D. Deletions cut 3 bases from V and 4 bases from J, with 9 bases between. The CDR3 has 14 residues. CDR1 is SGHTA, CDR2 FQGNSA, per germline. Supplemented by reference TRBV7-2 and TRBJ2-2, the full variable domain reads GAGVSQSPSNKVTEKGKDVELRCDPISGHTALYWYRQSLGQGLEFLIYFQGNSAPDKSGLPSDRFSAERTGGSVSTLTIQRTQQEDSAVYLCASSFSVITGELFFGEGSRLTVL.